Shown below are 8 T cell receptor beta chains from a single sample sequenced in a study of blood T cell repertoires in COVID-19. Data came from immunoSEQ multiplex PCR; TCRdb stores just in-frame clones and leaves some out. Among about 250,000 clones listed, just over 85% were seen once. Sequencing was carried out using peripheral blood. These receptor sequences come from an elderly man with acute or convalescent COVID-19.

This clone was picked up a small number of times. DNA of the CDR3: TGTGCCAGTAGTAGCGCCTCTGGGGCCAACGTCCTGACTTTC. This sequence encodes CASSSASGANVLTF. The J gene is TRBJ2-6, the V gene TRBV19; D gene ambiguous. CDR1 is LNHDA and CDR2 is SQIVND in the germline V gene (reference sequence). The CDR3 is 14 amino acids. The ends were cut back, 4 bases at V and 0 bases at J, with 4 bases in the middle. Full variable domain (rest looked up from reference TRBV19 and TRBJ2-6): DGGITQSPKYLFRKEGQNVTLSCEQNLNHDAMYWYRQDPGQGLRLIYYSQIVNDFQKGDIAEGYSVSREKKESFPLTVTSAQKNPTAFYLCASSSASGANVLTFGAGSRLTVL.

The V gene is TRBV2, the J gene TRBJ2-7; no clear D gene. This CDR3 is built from 14 residues. Germline lookup yields CDR1 SNHLY and CDR2 FYNNEI. The V and J ends lost 2 bases and 7 bases respectively, with 15 bases between them. This chain's CDR3 is CASSERRAGGEQYF. DNA for the CDR3: TGTGCCAGCAGTGAACGCCGAGCAGGTGGGGAGCAGTACTTC.

The CDR3 is CASSDGTGTGEQYF. CDR3 nucleotides: TGTGCCAGCAGTGACGGGACAGGGACTGGGGAGCAGTACTTC. This chain links TRBV28 with TRBJ2-7; TRBD1 aligns across 9 bases. The V segment lost 5 bases and the J segment 7 bases; nucleotides outside the gene matches: 9. The CDR3 has 14 amino acids. CDR1 is MDHEN and CDR2 is SYDVKM in the germline V gene.

The gene calls are TRBV7-9 and TRBJ2-1; 8 positions agree with TRBD2. Germline values: CDR1 SEHNR, CDR2 FQNEAQ (reference sequence). V lost 11 bases, J lost 0 bases, and 3 bases stayed unmatched. This CDR3 region has 13 residues. This chain's CDR3 is CALAGGSYNEQFF. The DNA for the CDR3 is TGTGCCCTGGCGGGAGGCTCCTACAATGAGCAGTTCTTC. Based on the CDR3 plus reference TRBV7-9 and TRBJ2-1, the full variable domain is DTGVSQNPRHKITKRGQNVTFRCDPISEHNRLYWYRQTLGQGPEFLTYFQNEAQLEKSRLLSDRFSAERPKGSFSTLEIQRTEQGDSAMYLCALAGGSYNEQFFGPGTRLTVL.

This clone was detected only a few times. The genes are TRBV6-5 and TRBJ1-5; no clear D. Trimming took off 4 bases at V and 0 bases at J, with 4 bases between the two ends. The CDR3 has 13 residues. Germline assignment: CDR1 MNHEY and CDR2 SVGAGI. The CDR3 DNA reads TGTGCCAGCAGTTTTTATAGCAATCAGCCCCAGCATTTT. Its protein is CASSFYSNQPQHF.

This sequence joins TRBV4-1 and TRBJ1-6; D may be TRBD1 (5 bases). With 7 bases removed from V and 7 bases from J, the gap between germline ends came to 11 bases. Germline V gives CDR1 MGHRA, CDR2 YSYEKL. The CDR3 spans 13 residues. CDR3 coding DNA: TGCGCCAGCAAGGCTTCAGGGAATTCACCCCTCCACTTT. Its translation is CASKASGNSPLHF.

This chain joins TRBV7-2 and TRBJ2-5; 12 nucleotides match TRBD2. The CDR3 is 15 residues long. In germline, CDR1 is SGHTA, CDR2 FQGNSA. The trim removed 5 bases at V and 3 bases at J, leaving 4 bases unmatched. In DNA, the CDR3 is TGTGCCAGCAGCCAAGGACTAGCGGGGAAAGAGACCCAGTACTTC. Translating gives CASSQGLAGKETQYF. Based on the CDR3 plus reference TRBV7-2 and TRBJ2-5, the full variable domain is GAGVSQSPSNKVTEKGKDVELRCDPISGHTALYWYRQSLGQGLEFLIYFQGNSAPDKSGLPSDRFSAERTGGSVSTLTIQRTQQEDSAVYLCASSQGLAGKETQYFGPGTRLLVL.

This chain uses TRBV6-1 with TRBJ1-2, with unresolved D. Per the germline V gene, CDR1 is MNHNS and CDR2 is SASEGT. The CDR3 loop spans 15 amino acids. V lost 3 bases to trimming and J lost 0 bases, with 11 bases between them. As DNA, the CDR3 is TGTGCCAGCAGTGACCCACGGGAATCTAACTATGGCTACACCTTC. Translated: CASSDPRESNYGYTF.